This T cell receptor beta chain derives from a study of blood T cell repertoires in COVID-19. The overall study: Material from acute and convalescent COVID-19 was sourced from the United States, Italy and Spain. Nucleic acid was either cDNA or gDNA, and it came from T cells, B-cell-depleted T cells, or PBMCs.

In the original workflow: Amplification of reference gene primers provided the estimated nucleated cell counts. Sequencing was performed with immunoSEQ multiplex PCR; in TCRdb, only in-frame clones are kept and a portion is missing. V and J calls and clone size come straight from that table; D and trimming were deduced from the DNA. The sample includes about 210,000 clones, about 84% of them seen just once. CDR3 length: 14 amino acids. Trimming cost V 7 bases and J 5 bases; bases outside gene matches: 8. Germline loops: CDR1 MNHEY, CDR2 SVGAGI. Cohort assignment relied on participant-reported clinical history.

The chain links TRBV6-5 to TRBJ1-1; 9 bases line up with TRBD1. This clonotype originated in a man under 40 with acute COVID-19. The material sequenced was PBMCs or T cells enriched from blood (not recorded which). The CDR3 DNA reads TGTGCCAGCACTAGGGACAGGGTGTGGACTGAAGCTTTCTTT. This codes for CASTRDRVWTEAFF.